This T cell receptor (beta chain) is drawn from a study of T cells after somatic rescue of genetic block (dated by TCRdb to the early 2020s). Regarding the complete study: The study assessed how robust, over the long term, a T-cell system was when the system had developed through somatic rescue of a genetic block in T-cell development.

The protocol used for the library was the immunoSEQ multiplex PCR assay. TCRdb retrieved this table from immuneACCESS and kept in-frame rearrangements only. Not all clones are present; in checked studies, unresolved V genes account for under half, and no reason is known for the remainder. The sample data list 110,000 or so clones, and over 80% of these were observed just once. Jointly, the top ten make up more than 1.4% of the sample. Based on the germline V gene, the CDR1 and CDR2 sequences are MDHEN and SYDVKM. CDR3 length: 13 amino acids, cysteine to phenylalanine. The CDR3 DNA has 39 bases and is translated from base 1. The junction shows trimming of 6 bases on V and 7 bases on J, plus 15 bases between the germline ends. Worth noting for this clone: The specificity of this receptor is unknown. No base quality information exists; no much larger clone differs at one position.

The sequence is built from TRBV28 and TRBJ1-1; the D region possibly corresponds to TRBD1 (6 bases align). Source material: peripheral blood mononuclear cells (PBMCs). The sequence came from a woman under 30. The DNA reads as follows: TGTGCCAGCAGACCACAGGGAAGCATTGAAGCTTTCTTT. This encodes CASRPQGSIEAFF.